The sequence of this T cell receptor (beta chain) was determined in a study of blood T cell repertoires in COVID-19. Here immunoSEQ multiplex PCR was the method, and the copy in TCRdb shows in-frame clones only, minus some. The sample has 150,000 to 200,000 clones; more than 75% are singletons. The CDR3 has 14 amino acids. V lost 2 bases, J lost 5 bases, and 6 bases stayed unmatched. Germline V gives CDR1 GTSNPN, CDR2 SVGIG (reference sequence). The chain combines TRBV30 with TRBJ1-5; 7 bases fit TRBD1. This sequence was found in a man aged 35-49 years with active or convalescent COVID-19. Sequencing was done on a sample of peripheral blood. CDR3 coding DNA: TGTGCCTGGAGTCGCGGGACAGTTGATCAGCCCCAGCATTTT. It specifies CAWSRGTVDQPQHF.